This T cell receptor beta chain was profiled in a study of blood T cell repertoires in COVID-19. Study background: The United States, Italy and Spain were the sources of the acute and convalescent COVID-19 samples. PBMCs, B-cell-depleted T cells, or T cells provided the cDNA or gDNA that made up the material.

Generated by immunoSEQ multiplex PCR, the TCRdb table keeps only in-frame clones and is missing some. The sample consists of 90,000 to 150,000 clones, 85% to 90% of them appearing once. The V and J ends lost 4 bases and 8 bases respectively, with 21 bases between them. Per germline, CDR1 SGDLS and CDR2 YYNGEE. There are 15 residues in the CDR3. This TCR was sampled from an elderly man with acute or convalescent COVID-19. The chain is built from TRBV9 and TRBJ1-2; no reliable D call. The sequenced material came from peripheral blood. The CDR3 here is CASSPEGGPRRGYTF. For the CDR3, the DNA is TGTGCCAGCAGCCCGGAGGGAGGACCGAGGAGGGGCTACACCTTC. Using reference TRBV9 and TRBJ1-2 for the parts outside the CDR3, the full variable domain is DSGVTQTPKHLITATGQRVTLRCSPRSGDLSVYWYQQSLDQGLQFLIQYYNGEERAKGNILERFSAQQFPDLHSELNLSSLELGDSALYFCASSPEGGPRRGYTFGSGTRLTVV.